This T cell receptor beta chain was recovered during a study of siplizumab effects on memory and regulatory T cells. TCRdb keeps only in-frame clones here, not all; method: immunoSEQ multiplex PCR. The sample carries about 75,000 clones, roughly 93% recorded once. Looked up from germline, CDR1 is MRHNA and CDR2 is SNTAGT. This CDR3 is 16 amino acids long. Trimming removed 3 bases at V and 0 bases at J, with 11 bases between. The origin of this receptor is a human donor in good health. V is TRBV6-4 and J is TRBJ1-4, with unresolved D. Sequenced material: CD8+ T cells sorted from blood. The CDR3, as DNA: TGTGCCAGCAGTGAAGCAGGTAATTCAACTAATGAAAAACTGTTTTTT. Translating gives CASSEAGNSTNEKLFF.